This T cell receptor (beta chain) was documented in a study of shared clonotypes between healthy human individuals. Trimming shortened V by 4 bases and J by 6 bases, and 6 bases separated the two germline ends. CDR1 and CDR2 from the germline V gene are DFQATT and SNEGSKA (reference sequence). CDR3 length equals 10 residues. Broader study findings: Approximately 4.5% was the fraction of naive CD4 clonotypes found shared across several donors. Rarefaction analysis demonstrated incomplete sorted-subset sequencing notwithstanding large depth. Read depth was anticipated to influence clonotype sharing among donors.

Each donor was a Caucasian adult residing in Nashville, Tennessee. Concerning this clone: Its target is not known. Different DNA sequences within this sample yield the same CDR3.

Produced via immunoSEQ multiplex PCR; TCRdb's table is partial and in-frame only. This sample has 2,500,000 or so clones; roughly 90% occur once, and the top ten carry around 0.4%. The origin of this receptor is a man between 18 and 29 years old in good health. Some clones in this sample may be carry-over from other donors' samples. The sample was naive CD4+ T cells from PBMCs. Subset: CD45RA+ positively selected. The chain joins TRBV20-1 to TRBJ1-2, with a possible D match to TRBD1 (6 bases). The CDR3: CSANRDGYTF. The CDR3 DNA is TGCAGTGCTAACAGGGATGGCTACACCTTC.